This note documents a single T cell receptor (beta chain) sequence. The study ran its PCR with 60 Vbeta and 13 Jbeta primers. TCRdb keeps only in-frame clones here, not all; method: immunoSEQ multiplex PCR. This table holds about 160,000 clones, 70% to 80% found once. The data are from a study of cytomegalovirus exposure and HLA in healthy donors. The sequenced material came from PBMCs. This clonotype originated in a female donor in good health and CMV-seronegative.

CDR3 protein: CASSLGDRGTEAFF. In nucleotides, the CDR3 is TGTGCCAGCAGCTTAGGCGACAGGGGCACTGAAGCTTTCTTT. This rearrangement joins TRBV13 to TRBJ1-1, with TRBD1 matching over 8 bases. Germline lookup yields CDR1 PRHDT and CDR2 FYEKMQ (reference sequence). The CDR3 runs to 14 residues. After removal of 0 bases from V and 4 bases from J, the junction contained 1 base not matched to a gene.